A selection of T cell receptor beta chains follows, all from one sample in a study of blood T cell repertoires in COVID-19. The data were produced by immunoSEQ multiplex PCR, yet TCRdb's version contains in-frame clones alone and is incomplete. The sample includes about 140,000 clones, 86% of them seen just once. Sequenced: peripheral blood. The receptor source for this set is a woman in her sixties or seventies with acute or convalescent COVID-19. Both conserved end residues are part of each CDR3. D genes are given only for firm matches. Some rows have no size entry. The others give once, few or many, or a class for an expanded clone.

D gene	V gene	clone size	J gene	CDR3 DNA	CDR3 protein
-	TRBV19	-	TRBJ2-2	TGTGCCAGTAGTATAGCAGGGACTGCGAACACCGGGGAGCTGTTTTTT	CASSIAGTANTGELFF
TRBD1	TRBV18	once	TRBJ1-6	TGTGCCAGCTCACCCGCAGGACAGGGGGGGAATTCACCCCTCCACTTT	CASSPAGQGGNSPLHF
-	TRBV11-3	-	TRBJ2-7	TGTGCCAGCAGCTTAGATCGTTCTTACGAGCAGTACTTC	CASSLDRSYEQYF
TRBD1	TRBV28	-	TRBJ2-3	TGTGCCAGCAGTTTCCCACAGGGGTGGCCGCAGTATTTT	CASSFPQGWPQYF
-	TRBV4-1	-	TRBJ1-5	TGCGCCAGCAGCCAAGATCGGAGCAATCAGCCCCAGCATTTT	CASSQDRSNQPQHF
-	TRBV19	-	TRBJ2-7	TGTGCCAGTAGTATGGTCCGAGATTACGAGCAGTACTTC	CASSMVRDYEQYF
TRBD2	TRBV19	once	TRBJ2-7	TGTGCCAGTAAAGAAAGGGCTAGCGGGGCACCTAGCTCCTACGAGCAGTACTTC	CASKERASGAPSSYEQYF
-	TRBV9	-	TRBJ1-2	TGTGCCAGCAGCGTATCCGACTTTAACTATGGCTACACCTTC	CASSVSDFNYGYTF
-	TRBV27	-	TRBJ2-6	TGTGCCAGCAGTTTACGGGGGGCGGTCTCTGGGGCCAACGTCCTGACTTTC	CASSLRGAVSGANVLTF
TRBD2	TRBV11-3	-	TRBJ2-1	TGTGCCAGCAGCGAAGGACTAGCGGCCCCCGATGAGCAGTTCTTC	CASSEGLAAPDEQFF
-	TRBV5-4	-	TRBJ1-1	TGTGCCAGCGCTAGTGGGGGCTTCATGAACACTGAAGCTTTCTTT	CASASGGFMNTEAFF
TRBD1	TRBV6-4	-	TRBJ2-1	TGTGCCAGCAGTGACAGGACAGGAGGCTATGAGCAGTTCTTC	CASSDRTGGYEQFF
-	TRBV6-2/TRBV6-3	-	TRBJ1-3	TGTGCCAGCAGCCAAAGCTCGGGGAGCTCTGGAAACACCATATATTTT	CASSQSSGSSGNTIYF
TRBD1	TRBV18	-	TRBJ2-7	TGTGCCAGCTCCCGCGGACAGGGTGCCTCCTACGAGCAGTACTTC	CASSRGQGASYEQYF
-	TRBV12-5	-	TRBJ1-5	TGTGCTAGTGGTTCGCCGACAGGATATAGCAATCAGCCCCAGCATTTT	CASGSPTGYSNQPQHF
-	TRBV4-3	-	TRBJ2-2	TGCGCCAGCAGCCAAGTGAGAGTTAACACCGGGGAGCTGTTTTTT	CASSQVRVNTGELFF
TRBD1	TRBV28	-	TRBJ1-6	TGTGCCAGCAGCCTGACAGGGGATAATTCACCCCTCCACTTT	CASSLTGDNSPLHF
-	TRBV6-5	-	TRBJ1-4	TGTGCCAGCAGGCAGGGGTCAGGTATAGAAAAACTGTTTTTT	CASRQGSGIEKLFF
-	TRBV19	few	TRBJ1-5	TGTGCCAGTAGGCCGACAGCCCGTGATTACAATCAGCCCCAGCATTTT	CASRPTARDYNQPQHF
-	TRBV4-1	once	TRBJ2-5	TGCGCCAGCAGCCAAGGAAGAGAGGGGACCCAGTACTTC	CASSQGREGTQYF
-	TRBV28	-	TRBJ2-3	TGTGCCAGCAGTTTACTAGCTAGCACAGATACGCAGTATTTT	CASSLLASTDTQYF
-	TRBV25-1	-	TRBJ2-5	TGTGCCAGCAGTGACCCGGGACATAAACAGACCCAGTACTTC	CASSDPGHKQTQYF
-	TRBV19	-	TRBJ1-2	TGTGCCAGTAGTTTTTCCGGTGGCTACACCTTC	CASSFSGGYTF
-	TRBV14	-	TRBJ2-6	TGTGCCAGCAGCCACGATCGGGGGAGGTTCAACGTCCTGACTTTC	CASSHDRGRFNVLTF
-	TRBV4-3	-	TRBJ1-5	TGCGCCAGCAGCCAAGATCGGGGAGGGACGGAGCCCCAGCATTTT	CASSQDRGGTEPQHF
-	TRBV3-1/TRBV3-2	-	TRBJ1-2	TGTGCCAGCAGCCATGACAGCGAATACTATGGCTACACCTTC	CASSHDSEYYGYTF
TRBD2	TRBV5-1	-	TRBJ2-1	TGCGCCAGCAGCTTGCCCACTGGCGGGGGGCAGTCCTGGTTCTTC	CASSLPTGGGQSWFF
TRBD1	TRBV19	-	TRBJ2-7	TGTGCCAGTAGTCAAGGGACAGGGGCCTACGAGCAGTACTTC	CASSQGTGAYEQYF
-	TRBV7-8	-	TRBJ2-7	TGTGCCAGCAGCTCGGACAGCCCCAACGGGGAGCAGTACTTC	CASSSDSPNGEQYF
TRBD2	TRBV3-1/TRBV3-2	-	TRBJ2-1	TGTGCCAGCAGCCAAGTACTAGGGGCGGGGGGCCTGAATGAGCAGTTCTTC	CASSQVLGAGGLNEQFF
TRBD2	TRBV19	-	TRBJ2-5	TGTGCCAGTAAATTAGTAGCGGGGGGCCAAGAGACCCAGTACTTC	CASKLVAGGQETQYF
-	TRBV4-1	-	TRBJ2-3	TGCGCCAGCAGCCAAGATCCCCCTGATACGCAGTATTTT	CASSQDPPDTQYF
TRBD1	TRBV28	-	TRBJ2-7	TGTGCCAGCAGACAGGGGAACTACGAGCAGTACTTC	CASRQGNYEQYF
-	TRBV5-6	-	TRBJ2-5	TGTGCCAGCAGTCGACTCCGAGGGGAGACCCAGTACTTC	CASSRLRGETQYF
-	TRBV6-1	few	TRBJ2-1	TGTGCCAGCAGTGAATTTTTATCTGGGAGCTCCTACAATGAGCAGTTCTTC	CASSEFLSGSSYNEQFF
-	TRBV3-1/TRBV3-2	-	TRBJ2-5	TGTGCCAGCAGCCCTGTAGAGGAGACCCAGTACTTC	CASSPVEETQYF